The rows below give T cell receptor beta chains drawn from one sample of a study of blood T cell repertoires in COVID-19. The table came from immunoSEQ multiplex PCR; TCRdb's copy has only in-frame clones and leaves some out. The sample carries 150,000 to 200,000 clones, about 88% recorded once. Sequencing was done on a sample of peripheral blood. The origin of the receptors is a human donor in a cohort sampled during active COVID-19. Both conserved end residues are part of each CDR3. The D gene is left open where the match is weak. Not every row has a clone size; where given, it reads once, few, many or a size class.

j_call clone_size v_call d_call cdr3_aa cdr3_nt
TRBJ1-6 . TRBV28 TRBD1 CASRGQHNSPLHF TGTGCCAGCAGGGGACAGCATAATTCACCCCTCCACTTT
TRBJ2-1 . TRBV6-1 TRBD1 CASSEDRGGNEQFF TGTGCCAGCAGTGAGGACAGGGGGGGCAATGAGCAGTTCTTC
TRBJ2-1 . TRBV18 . CASSSRDTVTHEQFF TGTGCCAGCTCATCCCGGGACACCGTCACCCATGAGCAGTTCTTC
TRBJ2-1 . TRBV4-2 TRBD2 CASSQEREPYNEQFF TGTGCCAGCAGCCAAGAGCGGGAGCCCTACAATGAGCAGTTCTTC
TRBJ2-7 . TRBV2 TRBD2 CASSEFGGTSGTLYEQYF TGTGCCAGCAGTGAATTTGGGGGGACTAGCGGGACCCTTTACGAGCAGTACTTC
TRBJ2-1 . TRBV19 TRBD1 CASSPVGTGPYNEQFF TGTGCCAGTAGTCCGGTTGGGACAGGGCCCTACAATGAGCAGTTCTTC
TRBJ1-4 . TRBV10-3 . CAITRRHLVDEKLFF TGTGCCATCACTCGAAGACACCTCGTAGATGAAAAACTGTTTTTT
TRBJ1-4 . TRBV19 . CASSTPGDATNEKLFF TGTGCCAGTAGTACCCCCGGAGATGCAACTAATGAAAAACTGTTTTTT
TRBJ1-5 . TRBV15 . CATSGGYNQPQHF TGTGCCACCAGCGGGGGGTACAATCAGCCCCAGCATTTT
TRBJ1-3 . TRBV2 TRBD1 CASSVGQGNTIYF TGTGCCAGCAGCGTGGGACAGGGAAACACCATATATTTT
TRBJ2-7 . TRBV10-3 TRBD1 CAISESKGAGRNEQYF TGTGCCATCAGTGAGTCGAAGGGGGCAGGGAGAAACGAGCAGTACTTC
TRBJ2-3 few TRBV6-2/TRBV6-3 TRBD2 CASSLAGLGTDTQYF TGTGCCAGCAGCCTAGCGGGACTAGGCACAGATACGCAGTATTTT